This is a list of T cell receptor beta chains from one sample in a study of blood T cell repertoires in COVID-19. Assay used: immunoSEQ multiplex PCR; TCRdb lists only in-frame clones, some missing. The sample consists of 350,000 to 450,000 clones, about 89% of them appearing once. The sample comprised PBMCs or T cells enriched from blood (not recorded which). Source of these receptors: a woman aged 40 to 50 who had been exposed to COVID-19. Both conserved end residues are part of each CDR3. Clone size appears in some rows only: once, few, many, or a class for an expanded clone.

clone size,CDR3 length,J gene,V gene,CDR3 protein
NA,13,TRBJ2-5,TRBV11-2,CASSSGLVETQYF
NA,17,TRBJ2-2,TRBV6-2/TRBV6-3,CASSYPPLGANTGELFF
once,15,TRBJ2-7,TRBV7-9,CASSLGGLAEGEQYF
NA,15,TRBJ1-4,TRBV12-5,CASGLGGTRGEKLFF
NA,15,TRBJ2-7,TRBV14,CASSSRLAGLYEQYF
NA,14,TRBJ1-1,TRBV27,CASSARDSNTEAFF
NA,17,TRBJ2-7,TRBV5-1,CASSLASSGRSSYEQYF
few,13,TRBJ1-1,TRBV10-1,CASQRDRDTEAFF
NA,17,TRBJ2-1,TRBV10-2,CASKGLAGAQSYNEQFF
NA,13,TRBJ1-1,TRBV18,CASSPGQVPELLF
many,15,TRBJ1-5,TRBV30,CAWSGLGQGYQPQHF
NA,14,TRBJ1-1,TRBV11-2,CASSVSTSGTEAFF
few,14,TRBJ2-7,TRBV2,CASYSGRSSYEQYF
NA,16,TRBJ2-1,TRBV12-5,CASGLAGLGMGGEQFF
NA,15,TRBJ2-1,TRBV7-9,CASSLDRGAYNEQFF
NA,15,TRBJ1-3,TRBV2,CASSEQGNSGNTIYF
NA,14,TRBJ2-7,TRBV10-2,CASSPGQGTYEQYF
NA,15,TRBJ1-2,TRBV19,CATNPTGALPYGYTF
NA,13,TRBJ1-5,TRBV27,CASSLGGGGPQHF
NA,16,TRBJ1-5,TRBV7-8,CASSLRGGVDNQPQHF
NA,16,TRBJ1-6,TRBV7-9,CASSARGQGVNSPLHF
NA,15,TRBJ1-2,TRBV5-1,CASSFYDRGSYGYTF
NA,16,TRBJ2-5,TRBV19,CASAPIQPGQQETQYF